The 11 T cell receptor beta chains given below trace back to one sample, sequenced in a study of OX40 agonist ivuxolimab in advanced cancers. The library was produced with the immunoSEQ multiplex PCR assay. The source is immuneACCESS, and TCRdb retained only in-frame sequences with V and J called. Part of the clones is not carried over; for the studies checked, unresolved V genes explain less than half of this, and the remainder is unexplained. The sample data list around 32,000 clones, and around nine tenths of these were observed just once. The ten largest make up roughly 25% of the sample. The sequences come from CD4+ or CD8+ T cells sorted from blood, collected in a trial of the OX40 agonist ivuxolimab. Source of these receptors: an adult with an advanced solid tumor such as melanoma, head and neck, liver or kidney cancer.

This chain joins TRBV19 and TRBJ2-3, with D possibly TRBD2 on 7 matching bases. Germline V gene data show CDR1 as LNHDA and CDR2 as SQIVND (reference sequence). V was shortened by 7 bases and J by 4 bases, with 12 bases between the two germline ends. The CDR3 is made up of 13 amino acids. The CDR3 loop is CASMGGAADTQYF. In DNA form, the CDR3 reads TGTGCCAGTATGGGGGGGGCGGCAGATACGCAGTATTTT.

This sequence joins TRBV7-9 and TRBJ2-2; 10 bases map to TRBD2. CDR3 length equals 17 residues. The V segment lost 1 base and the J segment 1 base; nucleotides outside the gene matches: 3. Germline V gene data show CDR1 as SEHNR and CDR2 as FQNEAQ (reference sequence). CDR3 in DNA: TGTGCCAGCAGCTTAGAGCTAGCGGGGGTGAACACCGGGGAGCTGTTTTTT. This gives the protein CASSLELAGVNTGELFF. The full variable domain, rest sourced from reference TRBV7-9 and TRBJ2-2, is DTGVSQNPRHKITKRGQNVTFRCDPISEHNRLYWYRQTLGQGPEFLTYFQNEAQLEKSRLLSDRFSAERPKGSFSTLEIQRTEQGDSAMYLCASSLELAGVNTGELFFGEGSRLTVL.

The chain is built from TRBV7-8 and TRBJ1-1; TRBD1 matches 8 bases. Trimming took 7 bases from V and 7 from J; bases not matched to a gene: 17. This CDR3 is 16 amino acids long. Germline V lookup: CDR1 SGHVS, CDR2 FQNEAQ. CDR3 loop: CASTPGQGARRGEAFF. The CDR3 nucleotides read TGTGCCAGCACCCCTGGGCAGGGGGCAAGACGGGGTGAAGCTTTCTTT. The variable domain in full, with the rest retrieved from reference TRBV7-8 and TRBJ1-1, is GAGVSQSPRYKVAKRGQDVALRCDPISGHVSLFWYQQALGQGPEFLTYFQNEAQLDKSGLPSDRFFAERPEGSVSTLKIQRTQQEDSAVYLCASTPGQGARRGEAFFGQGTRLTVV.

This clone was recorded only once. This chain connects TRBV14 to TRBJ2-6, with D unclear. The CDR3 spans 14 residues. V was cut by 3 bases and J by 6 bases, with 9 bases left in between. Germline CDR1 reads SGHDN; CDR2 reads FVKESK. The CDR3 region has the DNA TGTGCCAGCAGCCAGAGAGGTGAGGCCAACGTCCTGACTTTC. It translates to CASSQRGEANVLTF.

The chain uses TRBV30 and TRBJ2-1; TRBD2 matches 8 bases. The germline gives CDR1 GTSNPN, CDR2 SVGIG (reference sequence). The CDR3 length is 14 residues. Unmatched junction bases numbered 7, after V lost 4 bases and J lost 5 bases. The CDR3 DNA reads TGTGCCTGGACGGAGCGGGGGAACCACAATGAGCAGTTCTTC. It specifies CAWTERGNHNEQFF.

This chain joins TRBV2 and TRBJ2-1, with D tentatively TRBD2 (6 bases). CDR3 size: 15 residues. V lost 2 bases to trimming and J lost 2 bases, with 10 bases between them. In germline, CDR1 is SNHLY, CDR2 FYNNEI. CDR3 sequence (DNA): TGTGCCAGCAGTGAATCCGGGAGTCCCTACAATGAGCAGTTCTTC. The encoded protein is CASSESGSPYNEQFF.

The rearrangement links TRBV27 to TRBJ2-1; D gene ambiguous. CDR3 length equals 13 residues. Looked up from germline, CDR1 is MNHEY and CDR2 is SMNVEV (reference sequence). V lost 5 bases, J lost 5 bases, and 10 bases lay in between. Here the CDR3 DNA reads TGTGCCAGCAGTCTGACACCTAACAATGAGCAGTTCTTC. It codes for CASSLTPNNEQFF.

The V call is TRBV4-1, the J call TRBJ2-7; D is uncertain. This CDR3 is built from 12 residues. The V gene lost 3 bases and the J gene lost 6 bases, with 9 bases spanning the gap. Germline assignment: CDR1 MGHRA and CDR2 YSYEKL. The CDR3 bases are TGCGCCAGCAGCCATATAACGGGCGAGCAGTACTTC. Its translation is CASSHITGEQYF.

This clone was seen only once. The chain is built from TRBV29-1 and TRBJ2-7; 8 nucleotides agree with TRBD2. The CDR3 has 14 residues. The trim removed 1 base at V and 3 bases at J, leaving 5 bases unmatched. Germline V gives CDR1 SQVTM, CDR2 ANQGSEA. The CDR3 DNA reads TGCAGCGTTGAAGGGGCCAGCGGGGGCTACGAGCAGTACTTC. Encoded protein: CSVEGASGGYEQYF.

This chain links TRBV19 with TRBJ2-1; 10 bases fit TRBD1. CDR1 and CDR2 from the germline V gene are LNHDA and SQIVND (reference sequence). The V segment lost 1 base and the J segment 1 base; nucleotides outside the gene matches: 4. There are 17 residues in the CDR3. CDR3 residues: CASSIVGTGVSYNEQFF. The CDR3 nucleotides are TGTGCCAGTAGTATAGTCGGGACAGGGGTTTCCTACAATGAGCAGTTCTTC.

This rearrangement joins TRBV6-5 to TRBJ1-6; TRBD1 matches 7 bases. Germline CDR1 is MNHEY and CDR2 is SVGAGI. The trim removed 0 bases at V and 13 bases at J, leaving 6 bases unmatched. The length of the CDR3 is 14 residues. For the CDR3, the DNA is TGTGCCAGCAGTTACTCGGGGACAGAGGGCCCCCTCCACTTT. This gives the protein CASSYSGTEGPLHF.